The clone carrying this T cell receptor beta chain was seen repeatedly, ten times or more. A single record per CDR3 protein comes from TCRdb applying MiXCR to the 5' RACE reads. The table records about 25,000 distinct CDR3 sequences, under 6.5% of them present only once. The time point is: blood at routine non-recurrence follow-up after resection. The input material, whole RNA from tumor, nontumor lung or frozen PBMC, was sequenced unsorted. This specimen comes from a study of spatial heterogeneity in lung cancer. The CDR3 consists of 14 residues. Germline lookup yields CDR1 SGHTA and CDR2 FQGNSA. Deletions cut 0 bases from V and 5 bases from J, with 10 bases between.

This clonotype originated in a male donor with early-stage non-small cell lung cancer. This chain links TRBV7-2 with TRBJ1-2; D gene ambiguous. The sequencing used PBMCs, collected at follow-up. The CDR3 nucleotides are TGTGCCAGCAGCTTAGCGACTACGGGTTATGGCTACACCTTC. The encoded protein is CASSLATTGYGYTF.